The 8 T cell receptor beta chains below all came from one sample that was sequenced in a study of blood T cell repertoires in COVID-19. Using immunoSEQ multiplex PCR, the repertoire was profiled, and TCRdb retains in-frame clones only, with some absent. This sample has just over 95,000 clones; approximately 81% occur once, and the top ten carry 4.1%. Material: peripheral blood. These receptors all stem from a man in his sixties with acute or convalescent COVID-19.

The CDR3 is CASSPPGGNEQYF. In nucleotides, the CDR3 is TGTGCCAGCAGTCCTCCCGGGGGTAACGAGCAGTACTTC. The chain is built from TRBV7-3 and TRBJ2-7; D perhaps matches TRBD2 (6 bases). Trimming pared 6 bases from V and 5 bases from J, leaving 14 bases between. There are 13 residues in the CDR3. Germline V gives CDR1 SGHTA, CDR2 FQGTGA.

The gene calls are TRBV7-9 and TRBJ1-2; perhaps TRBD1 as D (5 bases). Germline lookup yields CDR1 SEHNR and CDR2 FQNEAQ (reference sequence). The ends were cut back, 8 bases at V and 8 bases at J, with 18 bases in the middle. This CDR3 comprises 13 residues. In nucleotides, the CDR3 is TGTGCCAGCTCGCCGGCGCGGGACTCGGGCTACACCTTC. Translation gives CASSPARDSGYTF.

V gene TRBV19 combines with J gene TRBJ1-2; D possibly corresponds to TRBD1 (6 bases). The CDR3 runs 14 residues. Per germline, CDR1 LNHDA and CDR2 SQIVND (reference sequence). Trimming stripped 6 bases from V and 3 bases from J, with 14 bases between. In DNA form, the CDR3 reads TGTGCCAGTAGCCGCCTTGAGGGGGACTATGGCTACACCTTC. It is translated as CASSRLEGDYGYTF.

V gene TRBV7-9 combines with J gene TRBJ2-7; the D gene is possibly TRBD1 (7 bases). V was trimmed by 1 base and J by 0 bases, leaving 13 bases between them. This CDR3 has 16 amino acids. Per germline, CDR1 SEHNR and CDR2 FQNEAQ (reference sequence). The DNA for the CDR3 is TGTGCCAGCAGCTTAGGGAGGGACAGATCCTCCTACGAGCAGTACTTC. Encoded protein: CASSLGRDRSSYEQYF.

This clone was found a few times. This sequence joins TRBV7-8 and TRBJ1-1; 9 positions agree with TRBD1. The CDR3 contains 16 residues. The germline V gene encodes CDR1 SGHVS and CDR2 FQNEAQ. V trimming: 6 bases; J trimming: 7 bases; junction bases outside the gene matches: 15. CDR3 DNA: TGTGCCAGCAGTTCCCGGGACAGGGTCCATGTTGGTGAAGCTTTCTTT. Its protein product is CASSSRDRVHVGEAFF.

The CDR3 loop reads CASSSTSSYNSPLHF. DNA for the CDR3: TGTGCCAGCAGCTCCACGAGCTCCTATAATTCACCCCTCCACTTT. The chain is built from TRBV5-5 and TRBJ1-6; no definite D call. Trimming took off 3 bases at V and 0 bases at J, with 7 bases between the two ends. The germline V gene encodes CDR1 SGHKS and CDR2 YYEKEE (reference sequence). This CDR3 has 15 residues.

The J gene is TRBJ2-5, the V gene TRBV6-5; 8 bases agree with TRBD1. The CDR3 length is 15 residues. Germline lookup yields CDR1 MNHEY and CDR2 SVGAGI. V dropped 4 bases and J dropped 5; count of bases not matched to a gene: 9. DNA of the CDR3: TGTGCCAGCAGTTCTCAGGGGGCGGGCTGGGAGACCCAGTACTTC. Protein sequence: CASSSQGAGWETQYF.

This clone was detected only a few times. This sequence joins TRBV10-1 and TRBJ1-6; D possibly corresponds to TRBD1 (5 bases). Germline V gene data show CDR1 as WNHNN and CDR2 as SYGVQD (reference sequence). The CDR3 is 13 residues long. The ends were cut back, 7 bases at V and 8 bases at J, with 12 bases in the middle. The CDR3 sequence is CASKEGLDSPLHF. Written as DNA, the CDR3 is TGCGCCAGCAAGGAGGGGCTGGATTCACCCCTCCACTTT.